Below, 9 T cell receptor beta chains from the same sample are listed, as sequenced in a study of spatial heterogeneity in lung cancer. Broader study findings: Expanded alpha and beta TCR counts within tumors tracked tumor mutation counts.

Regarding time point: sample taken at primary tumor resection. These TCRs' antigens remain unknown. From the 5' RACE reads, TCRdb called clonotypes with MiXCR, one entry per CDR3 protein. The sample has 15,000 to 20,000 distinct CDR3 sequences, 6.2% seen once; the top ten hold roughly 6.6%. The starting material was lung tumor tissue, obtained at surgery. All receptors derive from a male donor with early-stage non-small cell lung cancer.

This clonotype was found many times. This beta chain lies outside the target of a library built for alpha chains; its clone size means little. This chain links TRBV10-3 with TRBJ1-1; 11 bases match TRBD1. In germline, CDR1 is ENHRY, CDR2 SYGVKD. The CDR3 has 16 amino acids. V shed 4 bases and J 1 base; nucleotides not matched to a gene: 5. The DNA for the CDR3 is TGTGCCATCAGTGGGAGGACAGGGGGCCAGAACACTGAAGCTTTCTTT. Translating it yields CAISGRTGGQNTEAFF.

Points on this clonotype: For a library built for alpha chains, this beta chain is a stray read; little rests on its size. The V call is TRBV4-1, the J call TRBJ2-1, with 8 bases matching TRBD2. The CDR3 totals 16 residues. The V gene's germline CDR1 is MGHRA and CDR2 YSYEKL. The ends lost 4 bases at V and 0 bases at J; junction bases unmatched: 5. In DNA, the CDR3 is TGCGCCAGCAGCCCCCTGAGCGGGAGCTCCTACAATGAGCAGTTCTTC. As protein: CASSPLSGSSYNEQFF.

A remark on this clonotype: A library made for alpha chains picked up this beta chain off target, so its size means little. V and J are TRBV25-1 and TRBJ1-3; 7 nucleotides align to TRBD1. CDR1 is MGHDK and CDR2 is SYGVNS in the germline V gene. The length of the CDR3 is 13 residues. Losses at the gene ends were 4 bases for V and 8 bases for J; bases not matched to a gene: 5. CDR3 loop: CASSGRQGDTIYF. As DNA, the CDR3 is TGTGCCAGCAGTGGACGACAGGGTGACACCATATATTTT.

The table lists this clonotype with many counts. This beta chain represents an off-target read in a library built for alpha chains; its size is of limited meaning. The rearrangement joins TRBV7-2 to TRBJ2-5; D remains ambiguous. This CDR3 has 12 amino acids. V gave up 2 bases and J gave up 5 bases, with 6 bases separating them. The germline CDR1 and CDR2 sequences are SGHTA and FQGNSA. The CDR3 sequence: CASSLSSETQYF. DNA of the CDR3: TGTGCCAGCAGCTTAAGCTCGGAGACCCAGTACTTC.

This clonotype was picked up many times. This beta chain came through as a stray read in a library set up for alpha chains, and its size says little. The chain employs TRBV28 and TRBJ2-1, with a possible D match to TRBD2 (5 bases). CDR1 and CDR2 (germline): MDHEN, SYDVKM. The CDR3 is 15 amino acids. Trimming cost V 2 bases and J 8 bases, with 16 bases left between them. CDR3 coding DNA: TGTGCCAGCAGTTTACCCCTAACTAGAACGGATGAGCAGTTCTTC. It translates to CASSLPLTRTDEQFF.

This clonotype came up a few times. Because the library targeted alpha chains, this beta chain is an off-target read whose size means little. V and J are TRBV5-1 and TRBJ1-5; D not certain. Per the germline V gene, CDR1 is SGHRS and CDR2 is YFSETQ. The V gene lost 4 bases and the J gene lost 5 bases, with 13 bases spanning the gap. This CDR3 has 14 residues. The CDR3 protein is CASSPHGYDQPQHF. Written as DNA, the CDR3 is TGCGCCAGCAGCCCCCATGGTTACGATCAGCCCCAGCATTTT.

This clonotype was counted ten times or more. Being off target in a library aimed at alpha chains, this beta chain has a size of little meaning. Here the CDR3 reads CASSPAGTANTGELFF. Here the CDR3 DNA reads TGTGCCAGCAGCCCAGCCGGGACAGCTAACACCGGGGAGCTGTTTTTT. This chain uses TRBV11-2 with TRBJ2-2; 7 bases are a match to TRBD1. This CDR3 region has 16 residues. V lost 5 bases, J lost 2 bases, and 8 bases stayed unmatched. Germline V gene lookup returns CDR1 SGHAT and CDR2 FQNNGV.

This clonotype showed up many times. As an off-target read in a library built for alpha chains, this beta chain has a frequency of little significance. The CDR3 reads CASSPLTITGGTIYF. The CDR3 nucleotides read TGTGCCAGCTCACCACTGACGATTACTGGAGGCACCATATATTTT. The rearrangement joins TRBV18 to TRBJ1-3; D is ambiguous. The germline V gene has CDR1 KGHSH and CDR2 LQKENI. The CDR3 has 15 amino acids. Between the trimmed V and J ends, which lost 1 base and 9 bases, there was a span of 16 bases.

The table lists this clonotype with many counts. Since it is a stray read in a library aimed at alpha chains, this beta chain has a size that is not meaningful. V gene TRBV29-1 combines with J gene TRBJ2-1; 10 positions agree with TRBD2. The germline V gene has CDR1 SQVTM and CDR2 ANQGSEA. The CDR3 is 14 residues long. J was trimmed by 12 bases and V by 4 bases; bases with no gene match: 12. The CDR3 nucleotides are TGCAGCGTTGGTGGGTCTAGCGGGAGCGTCGTGCAGTTCTTC. Protein sequence: CSVGGSSGSVVQFF.